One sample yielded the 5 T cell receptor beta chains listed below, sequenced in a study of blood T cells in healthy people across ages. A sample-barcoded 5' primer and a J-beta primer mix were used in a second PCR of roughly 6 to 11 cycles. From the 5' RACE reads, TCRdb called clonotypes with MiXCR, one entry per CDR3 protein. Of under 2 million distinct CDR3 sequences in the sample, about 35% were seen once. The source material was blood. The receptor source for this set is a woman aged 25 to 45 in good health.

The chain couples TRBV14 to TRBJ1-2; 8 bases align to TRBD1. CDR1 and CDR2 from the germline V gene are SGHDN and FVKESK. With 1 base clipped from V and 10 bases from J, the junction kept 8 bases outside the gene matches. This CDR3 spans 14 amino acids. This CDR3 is CASSQVRDRGDYTF. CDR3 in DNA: TGTGCCAGCAGCCAAGTTCGAGACAGGGGCGACTACACCTTC.

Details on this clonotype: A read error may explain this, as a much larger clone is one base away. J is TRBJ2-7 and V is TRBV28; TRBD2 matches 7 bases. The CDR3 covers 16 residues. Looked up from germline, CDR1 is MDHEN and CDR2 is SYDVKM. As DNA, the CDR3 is TGTGCCAGCAGTTCCGCCCCACGGGGGGTCCCCTACGGGCAGTACTTC. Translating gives CASSSAPRGVPYGQYF.

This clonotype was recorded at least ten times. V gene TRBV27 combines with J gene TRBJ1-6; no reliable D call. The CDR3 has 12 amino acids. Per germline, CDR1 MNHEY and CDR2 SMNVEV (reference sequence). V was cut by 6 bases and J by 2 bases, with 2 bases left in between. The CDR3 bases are TGTGCCAGCAGCCCCTATAATTCACCCCTCCACTTT. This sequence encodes CASSPYNSPLHF.

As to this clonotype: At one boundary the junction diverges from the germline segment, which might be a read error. CDR3 sequence reads: CAISERQGHSGANVRTF. CDR3 nucleotide sequence: TGTGCCATCAGTGAAAGACAGGGACACTCTGGGGCCAACGTCCGGACTTTC. V and J are TRBV10-3 and TRBJ2-6; TRBD1 matches at 7 bases. This CDR3 spans 17 amino acids. Germline assignment: CDR1 ENHRY and CDR2 SYGVKD.

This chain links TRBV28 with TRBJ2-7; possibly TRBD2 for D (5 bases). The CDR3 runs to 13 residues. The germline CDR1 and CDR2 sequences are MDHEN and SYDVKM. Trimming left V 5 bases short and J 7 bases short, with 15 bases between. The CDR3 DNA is TGTGCCAGCAGTCCCACGCTAGCCTGGGAGCAGTACTTC. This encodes CASSPTLAWEQYF.